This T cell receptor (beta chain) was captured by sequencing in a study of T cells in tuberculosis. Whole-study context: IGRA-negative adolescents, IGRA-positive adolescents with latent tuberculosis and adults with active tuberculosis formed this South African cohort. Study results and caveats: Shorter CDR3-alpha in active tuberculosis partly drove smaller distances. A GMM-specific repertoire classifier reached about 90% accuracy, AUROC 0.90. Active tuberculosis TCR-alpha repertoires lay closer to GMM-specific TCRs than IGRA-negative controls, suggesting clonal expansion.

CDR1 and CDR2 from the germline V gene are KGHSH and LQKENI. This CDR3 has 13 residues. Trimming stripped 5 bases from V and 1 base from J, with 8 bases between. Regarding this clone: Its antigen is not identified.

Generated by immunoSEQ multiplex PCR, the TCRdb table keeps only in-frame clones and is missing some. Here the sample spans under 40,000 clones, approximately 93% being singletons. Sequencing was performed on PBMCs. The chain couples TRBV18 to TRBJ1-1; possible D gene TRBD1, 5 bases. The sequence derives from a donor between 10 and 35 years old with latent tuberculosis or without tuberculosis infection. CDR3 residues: CASSGQPNTEAFF. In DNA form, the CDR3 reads TGTGCCAGCTCAGGACAACCGAACACTGAAGCTTTCTTT.